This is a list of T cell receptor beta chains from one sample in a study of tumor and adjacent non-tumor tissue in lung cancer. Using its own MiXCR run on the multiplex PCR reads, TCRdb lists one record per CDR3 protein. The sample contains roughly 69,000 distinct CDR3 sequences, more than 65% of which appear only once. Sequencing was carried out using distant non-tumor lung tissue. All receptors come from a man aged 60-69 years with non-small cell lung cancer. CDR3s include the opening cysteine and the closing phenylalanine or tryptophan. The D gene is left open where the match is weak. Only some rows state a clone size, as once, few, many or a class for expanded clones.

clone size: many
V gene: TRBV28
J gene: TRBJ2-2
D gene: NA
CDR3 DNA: TGTGCCAGCAGTTTGACGGCGGGTCGAGGCACCGGGGAGCTGTTTTTT
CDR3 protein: CASSLTAGRGTGELFF

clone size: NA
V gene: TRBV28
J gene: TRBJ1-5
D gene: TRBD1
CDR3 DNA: TGTGCCTGCAGGGGATACAGAAAGACAGGGTACAATCAGCCCCAGCATTTT
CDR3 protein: CACRGYRKTGYNQPQHF

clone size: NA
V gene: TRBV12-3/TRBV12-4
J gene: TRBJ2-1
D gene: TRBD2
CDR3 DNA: TGTGCCAGCAGCCTCGATGTACTAGCGCCGCGCTACAGTGAGCAGTTCTTC
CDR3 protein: CASSLDVLAPRYSEQFF

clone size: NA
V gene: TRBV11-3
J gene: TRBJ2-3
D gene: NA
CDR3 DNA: TGTGCCATTAGCTACGGGCTAGCAGATAGCAGAGATACGCAGTATTTT
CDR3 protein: CAISYGLADSRDTQYF

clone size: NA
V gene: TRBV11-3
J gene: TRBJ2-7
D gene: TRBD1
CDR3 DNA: TGTGCCAGCAGCCTCCCGGGACAGGGGGCTCGGCAGCAATACTTC
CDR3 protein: CASSLPGQGARQQYF

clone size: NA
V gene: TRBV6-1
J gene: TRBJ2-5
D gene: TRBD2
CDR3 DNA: TGTGTCAGCAGTCAGCTACTAGCGGCCCAAGAGACCCAGTACTTC
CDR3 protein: CVSSQLLAAQETQYF

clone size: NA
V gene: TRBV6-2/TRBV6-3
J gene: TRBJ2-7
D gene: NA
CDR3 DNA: TGTGCCAACGGTTCGGGAGTCCACGAGCAGTACTTT
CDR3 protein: CANGSGVHEQYF

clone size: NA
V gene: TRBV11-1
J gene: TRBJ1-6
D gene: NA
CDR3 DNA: TGTGCCACCAGCTTGTCAGGAGATCCACCCCTCCACTTT
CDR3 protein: CATSLSGDPPLHF

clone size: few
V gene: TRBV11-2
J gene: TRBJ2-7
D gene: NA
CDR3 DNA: TGTGCCAGCAGCTTAACAGATTCCTACGAGCAGTACTTC
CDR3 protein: CASSLTDSYEQYF

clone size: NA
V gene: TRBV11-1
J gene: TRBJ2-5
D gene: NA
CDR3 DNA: TGTGCCAGCGGCAAAGACATGTACCGAGAGACCCAGTACTTC
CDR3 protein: CASGKDMYRETQYF

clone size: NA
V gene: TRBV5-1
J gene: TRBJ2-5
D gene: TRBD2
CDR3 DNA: TGCGCCACCAGCGCGATGGTAGCGGGAGGTGAGACCCAGTACTTC
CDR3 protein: CATSAMVAGGETQYF

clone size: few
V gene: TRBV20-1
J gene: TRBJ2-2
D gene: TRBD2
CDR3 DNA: TGCGGAGGACTAGCGTGTTCTAACACCGGGGAGCTGTTTTTT
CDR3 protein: CGGLACSNTGELFF

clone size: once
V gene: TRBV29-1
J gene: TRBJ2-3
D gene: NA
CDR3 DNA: TGCAACGTCGGAGAGCGGGTTACAGATACGCATTATTTT
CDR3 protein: CNVGERVTDTHYF

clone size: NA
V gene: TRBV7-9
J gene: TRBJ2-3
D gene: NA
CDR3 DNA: TGTGCCAGCAGCGGACCCCGAGAAAACATAGATACGCAGTATTTT
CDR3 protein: CASSGPRENIDTQYF

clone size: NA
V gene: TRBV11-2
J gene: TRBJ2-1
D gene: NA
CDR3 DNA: TGTACCAGCAGCTTAGGGCACCCAACGGGACTGCAATTCTTC
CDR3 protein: CTSSLGHPTGLQFF

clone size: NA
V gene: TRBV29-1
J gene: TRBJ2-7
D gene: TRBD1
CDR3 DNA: TGCAGTGTAACAAGGGGGGGACAGGGTTCCCACGACCAGTACTTC
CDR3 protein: CSVTRGGQGSHDQYF

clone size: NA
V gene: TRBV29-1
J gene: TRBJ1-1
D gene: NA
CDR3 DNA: TGCAGCGCCTCGGTAGGGGGGGACACTGAAAGTTTCTTT
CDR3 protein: CSASVGGDTESFF

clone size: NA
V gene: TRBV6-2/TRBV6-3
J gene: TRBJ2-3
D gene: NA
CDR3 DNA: TGTACCAGCAGTTACACGGGACCCATGACGAATACGCAGTATTTT
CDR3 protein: CTSSYTGPMTNTQYF

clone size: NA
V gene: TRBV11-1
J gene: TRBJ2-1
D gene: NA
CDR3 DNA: TGTACCAGCAGTCCCGCAAGGGTGTTGGACAATGAGCTGTTCTTC
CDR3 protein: CTSSPARVLDNELFF

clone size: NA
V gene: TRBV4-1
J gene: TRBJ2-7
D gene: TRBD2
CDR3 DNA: TGCGCCAGCAGCCAAGAGCCGACTAGCTGGAGTCTGCCGTACTTC
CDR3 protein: CASSQEPTSWSLPYF

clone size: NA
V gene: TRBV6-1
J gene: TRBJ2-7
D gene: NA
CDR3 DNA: TGTCCTAGCAGTGAAACCCTGGACTTCTACGAGCAGTATTTC
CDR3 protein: CPSSETLDFYEQYF

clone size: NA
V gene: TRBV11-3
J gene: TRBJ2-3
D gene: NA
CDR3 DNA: TGTGCCATGAGTTCCGGGCTAGCACATAGCACAGATACGCAGTATTTT
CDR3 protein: CAMSSGLAHSTDTQYF

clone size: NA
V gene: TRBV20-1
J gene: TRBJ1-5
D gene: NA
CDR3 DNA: TGCAGTGCTAGAGGTCAGGACAGACATAATGAGCCCCAGCATTTT
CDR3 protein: CSARGQDRHNEPQHF

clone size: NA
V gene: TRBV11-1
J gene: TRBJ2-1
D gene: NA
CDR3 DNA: TGTGCCAGCAGCTTCGACACATGTAGTACCAATGAGCAGTTCTTC
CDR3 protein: CASSFDTCSTNEQFF

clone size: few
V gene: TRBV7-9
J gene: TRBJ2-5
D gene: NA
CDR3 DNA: TGTGCCAGCGGCCTCTCGGCTGGAGGGGGTGAGACCCAGTACTTC
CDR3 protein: CASGLSAGGGETQYF

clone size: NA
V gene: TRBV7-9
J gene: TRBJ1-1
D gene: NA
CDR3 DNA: TGTGCCAGCAGCACTCATGGGCGATCGACTGAAGCTTTCTTT
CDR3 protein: CASSTHGRSTEAFF

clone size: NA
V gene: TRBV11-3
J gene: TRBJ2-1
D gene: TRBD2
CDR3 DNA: TGTGCCAGCAGCTTAAGCGGGAACTACAATGAGCAGTTCTTC
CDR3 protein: CASSLSGNYNEQFF

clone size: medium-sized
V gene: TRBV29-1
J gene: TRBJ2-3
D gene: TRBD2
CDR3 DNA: TGCAGCGTTGTCCCACTAGCGGGGAGGACAGATACGCAGTATTTT
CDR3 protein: CSVVPLAGRTDTQYF

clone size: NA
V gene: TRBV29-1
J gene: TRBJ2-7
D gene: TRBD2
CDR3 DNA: TGTAGCGTATACACCGGGACTAGTAACTACGAGCATTACTTC
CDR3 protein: CSVYTGTSNYEHYF

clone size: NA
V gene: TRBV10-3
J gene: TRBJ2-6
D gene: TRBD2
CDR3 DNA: TGTGCCATCAGTGAACTTGGGACTAGCGGAAGGGACTCTGGGGCTAACGTCCTGACTTTC
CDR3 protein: CAISELGTSGRDSGANVLTF

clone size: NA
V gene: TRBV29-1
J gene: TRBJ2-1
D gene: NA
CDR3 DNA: TGCAGTGCACCCGGGACGTCGGGCGATGAGCAGTTCTTC
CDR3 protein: CSAPGTSGDEQFF

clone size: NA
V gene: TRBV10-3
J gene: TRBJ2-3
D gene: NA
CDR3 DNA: TGTGCCATCAGTGCCGGGTCTAGGACAGATATGCAGTATTTT
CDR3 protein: CAISAGSRTDMQYF